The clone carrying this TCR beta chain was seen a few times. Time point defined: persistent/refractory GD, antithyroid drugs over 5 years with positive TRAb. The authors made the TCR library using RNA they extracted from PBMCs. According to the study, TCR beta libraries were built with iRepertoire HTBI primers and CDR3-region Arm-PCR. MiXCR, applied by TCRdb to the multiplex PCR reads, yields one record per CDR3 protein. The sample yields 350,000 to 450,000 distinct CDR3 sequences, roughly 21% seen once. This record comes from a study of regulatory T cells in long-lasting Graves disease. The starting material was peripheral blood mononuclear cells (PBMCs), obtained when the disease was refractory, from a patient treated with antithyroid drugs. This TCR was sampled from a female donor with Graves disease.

The CDR3: CASSFEGGMNTEAFF. In DNA form, the CDR3 reads TGTGCCAGCAGCTTTGAGGGCGGGATGAACACTGAAGCTTTCTTT. The V and J genes are TRBV5-5 and TRBJ1-1; D unclear. The germline gives CDR1 SGHKS, CDR2 YYEKEE (reference sequence). V gave up 2 bases and J gave up 0 bases, with 11 bases separating them. This CDR3 is 15 amino acids long.